This T cell receptor (beta chain) was captured in a study of blood T cell repertoires in COVID-19. Clones were sequenced by immunoSEQ multiplex PCR, and TCRdb holds only the in-frame ones, with some missing. The sample carries about 140,000 clones, roughly 84% recorded once. This CDR3 comprises 15 residues. The germline V gene encodes CDR1 MNHEY and CDR2 SVGAGI. V was cut by 6 bases and J by 0 bases, with 12 bases left in between. The sequenced material came from PBMCs or T cells enriched from blood (not recorded which). The TCR was taken from a man between 65 and 85 years old who had been exposed to COVID-19. The J gene is TRBJ1-5, the V gene TRBV6-5, with D possibly TRBD1 on 6 matching bases. As DNA, the CDR3 is TGTGCCAGCAGATCGGACAGAAATAGCAATCAGCCCCAGCATTTT. Translation: CASRSDRNSNQPQHF.